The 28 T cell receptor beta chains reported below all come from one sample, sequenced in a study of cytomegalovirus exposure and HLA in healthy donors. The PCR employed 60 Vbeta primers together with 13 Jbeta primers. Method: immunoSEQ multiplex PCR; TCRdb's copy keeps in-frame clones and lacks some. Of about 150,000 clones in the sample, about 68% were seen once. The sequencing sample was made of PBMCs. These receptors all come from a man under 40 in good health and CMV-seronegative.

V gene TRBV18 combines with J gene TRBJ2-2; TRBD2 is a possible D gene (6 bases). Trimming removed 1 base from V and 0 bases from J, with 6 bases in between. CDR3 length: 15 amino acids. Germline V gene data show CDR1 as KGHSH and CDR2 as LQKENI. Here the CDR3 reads CASSPRRANTGELFF. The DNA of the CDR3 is TGTGCCAGCTCACCACGGAGGGCGAACACCGGGGAGCTGTTTTTT.

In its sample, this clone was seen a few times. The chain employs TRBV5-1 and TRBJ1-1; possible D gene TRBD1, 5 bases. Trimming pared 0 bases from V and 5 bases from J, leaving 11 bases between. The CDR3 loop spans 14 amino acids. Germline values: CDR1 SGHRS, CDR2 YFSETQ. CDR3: CASSLVGGGTEAFF. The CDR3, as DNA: TGCGCCAGCAGCTTGGTGGGGGGAGGAACTGAAGCTTTCTTT.

CDR3 coding DNA: TGCGCCAGCAGCTGGACAGGGGACACCTACGAGCAGTACTTC. It yields the protein CASSWTGDTYEQYF. This sequence joins TRBV5-1 and TRBJ2-7; 9 bases are shared with TRBD1. This CDR3 region has 14 residues. V shed 3 bases and J 2 bases; nucleotides not matched to a gene: 3. From germline, CDR1 is SGHRS and CDR2 YFSETQ. Variable domain in full (rest from reference TRBV5-1 and TRBJ2-7): KAGVTQTPRYLIKTRGQQVTLSCSPISGHRSVSWYQQTPGQGLQFLFEYFSETQRNKGNFPGRFSGRQFSNSRSEMNVSTLELGDSALYLCASSWTGDTYEQYFGPGTRLTVT.

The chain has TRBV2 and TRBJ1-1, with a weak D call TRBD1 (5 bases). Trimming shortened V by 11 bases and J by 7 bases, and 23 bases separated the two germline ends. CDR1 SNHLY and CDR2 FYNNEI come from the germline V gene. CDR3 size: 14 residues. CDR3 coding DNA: TGTGCCGGTTCCTTAATGGGGGGGTCTGGTGAAGCTTTCTTT. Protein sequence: CAGSLMGGSGEAFF.

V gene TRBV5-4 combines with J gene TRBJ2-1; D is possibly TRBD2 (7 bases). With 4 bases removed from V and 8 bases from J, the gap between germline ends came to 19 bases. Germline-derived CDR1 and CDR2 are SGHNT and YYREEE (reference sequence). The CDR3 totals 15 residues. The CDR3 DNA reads TGTGCCAGCAGCCGGGGAGGGGGGGCGTTCGATGAGCAGTTCTTC. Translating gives CASSRGGGAFDEQFF.

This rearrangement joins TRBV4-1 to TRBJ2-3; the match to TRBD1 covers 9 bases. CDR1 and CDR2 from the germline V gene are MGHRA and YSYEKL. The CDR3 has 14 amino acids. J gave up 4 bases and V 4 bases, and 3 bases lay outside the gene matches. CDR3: CASSPGQGPDTQYF. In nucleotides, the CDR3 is TGCGCCAGCAGCCCGGGACAGGGTCCAGATACGCAGTATTTT.

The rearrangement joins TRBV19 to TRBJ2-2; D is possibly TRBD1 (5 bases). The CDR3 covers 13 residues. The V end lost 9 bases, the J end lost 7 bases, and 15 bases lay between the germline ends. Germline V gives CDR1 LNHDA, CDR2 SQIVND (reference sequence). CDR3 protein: CASSGHNLGELFF. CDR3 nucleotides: TGTGCCAGCTCTGGACATAACCTCGGGGAGCTGTTTTTT. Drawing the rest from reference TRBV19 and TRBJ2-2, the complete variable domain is DGGITQSPKYLFRKEGQNVTLSCEQNLNHDAMYWYRQDPGQGLRLIYYSQIVNDFQKGDIAEGYSVSREKKESFPLTVTSAQKNPTAFYLCASSGHNLGELFFGEGSRLTVL.

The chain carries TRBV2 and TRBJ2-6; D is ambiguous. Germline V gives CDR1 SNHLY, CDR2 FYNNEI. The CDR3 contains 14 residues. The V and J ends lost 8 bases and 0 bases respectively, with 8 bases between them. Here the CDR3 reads CASLPDSGANVLTF. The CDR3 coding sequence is TGTGCCAGCCTCCCAGACTCTGGGGCCAACGTCCTGACTTTC. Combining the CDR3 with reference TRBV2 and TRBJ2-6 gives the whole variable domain EPEVTQTPSHQVTQMGQEVILRCVPISNHLYFYWYRQILGQKVEFLVSFYNNEISEKSEIFDDQFSVERPDGSNFTLKIRSTKLEDSAMYFCASLPDSGANVLTFGAGSRLTVL.

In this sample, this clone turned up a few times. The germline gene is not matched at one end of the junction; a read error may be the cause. CDR3 protein: CASSYSGGYPF. CDR3 nucleotide sequence: TGTGCCAGCAGTTATTCGGGAGGCTACCCCTTC. This chain joins TRBV6-6 and TRBJ1-2, with unresolved D. Germline V gene data show CDR1 as MNHNY and CDR2 as SVGAGI (reference sequence). There are 11 residues in the CDR3.

CDR3 DNA sequence: TGTGCCAGCAGTTACGGGCTATACCATCACCTACGGGAGCAGTACTTC. This translates into CASSYGLYHHLREQYF. The J gene is TRBJ2-7, the V gene TRBV6-5; D unresolved. Germline V lookup: CDR1 MNHEY, CDR2 SVGAGI. The ends were cut back, 2 bases at V and 7 bases at J, with 21 bases in the middle. CDR3 length: 16 residues.

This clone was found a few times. The CDR3 sequence: CASSFSNTEAFF. CDR3 in DNA: TGTGCCAGCAGTTTCAGTAACACTGAAGCTTTCTTT. The chain combines TRBV28 with TRBJ1-1, with unresolved D. The CDR3 length is 12 residues. Germline V gene data show CDR1 as MDHEN and CDR2 as SYDVKM. V was shortened by 3 bases and J by 2 bases, with 4 bases between the two germline ends.

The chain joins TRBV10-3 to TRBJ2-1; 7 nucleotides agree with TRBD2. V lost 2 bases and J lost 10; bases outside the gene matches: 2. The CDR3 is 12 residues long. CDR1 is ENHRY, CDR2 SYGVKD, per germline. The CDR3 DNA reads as TGTGCCATCAGTGAGCGCGGGGGAGAGCAGTTCTTC. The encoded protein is CAISERGGEQFF.

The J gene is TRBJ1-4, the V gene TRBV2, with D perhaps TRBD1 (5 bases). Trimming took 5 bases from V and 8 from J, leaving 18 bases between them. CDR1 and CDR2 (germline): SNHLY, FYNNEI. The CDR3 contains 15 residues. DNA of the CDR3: TGTGCCAGCAGTTTAGATAGACAGTCACAAGAAAAACTGTTTTTT. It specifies CASSLDRQSQEKLFF. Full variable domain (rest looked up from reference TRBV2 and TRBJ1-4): EPEVTQTPSHQVTQMGQEVILRCVPISNHLYFYWYRQILGQKVEFLVSFYNNEISEKSEIFDDQFSVERPDGSNFTLKIRSTKLEDSAMYFCASSLDRQSQEKLFFGSGTQLSVL.

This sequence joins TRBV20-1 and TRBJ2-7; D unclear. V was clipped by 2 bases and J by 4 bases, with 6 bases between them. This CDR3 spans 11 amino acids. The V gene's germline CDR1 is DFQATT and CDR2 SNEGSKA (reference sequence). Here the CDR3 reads CSARPGYEQYF. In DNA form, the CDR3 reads TGCAGTGCTAGACCCGGTTACGAGCAGTACTTC.

Here the CDR3 reads CASSLGGGAAYNEQFF. The CDR3 coding sequence is TGTGCCAGCAGCTTAGGAGGGGGGGCTGCCTACAATGAGCAGTTCTTC. This rearrangement joins TRBV13 to TRBJ2-1; tentative D call: TRBD2 (7 bases). V was shortened by 0 bases and J by 2 bases, with 11 bases between the two germline ends. In germline, CDR1 is PRHDT, CDR2 FYEKMQ (reference sequence). The CDR3 covers 16 residues.

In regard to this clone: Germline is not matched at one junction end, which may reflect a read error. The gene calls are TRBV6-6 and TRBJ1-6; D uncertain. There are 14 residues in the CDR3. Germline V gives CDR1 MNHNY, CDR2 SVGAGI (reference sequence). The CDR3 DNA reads TGTGCCAGCAAACCGGCCGGGAATAATTCACCCCTCAACTTT. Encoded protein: CASKPAGNNSPLNF.

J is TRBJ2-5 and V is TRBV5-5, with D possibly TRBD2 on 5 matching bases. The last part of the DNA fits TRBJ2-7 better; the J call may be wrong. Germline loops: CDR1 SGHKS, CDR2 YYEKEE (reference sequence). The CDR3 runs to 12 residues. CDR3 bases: TGTGCCAGCAGCCCCGGGGTGGGCGAGCAGTACTTC. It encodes CASSPGVGEQYF.

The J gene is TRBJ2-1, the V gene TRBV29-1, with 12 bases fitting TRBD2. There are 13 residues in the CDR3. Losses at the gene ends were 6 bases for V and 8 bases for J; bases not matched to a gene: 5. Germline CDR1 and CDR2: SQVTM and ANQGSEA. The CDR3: CSVAGLAGYEQFF. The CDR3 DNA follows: TGCAGCGTCGCTGGACTAGCGGGGTATGAGCAGTTCTTC.

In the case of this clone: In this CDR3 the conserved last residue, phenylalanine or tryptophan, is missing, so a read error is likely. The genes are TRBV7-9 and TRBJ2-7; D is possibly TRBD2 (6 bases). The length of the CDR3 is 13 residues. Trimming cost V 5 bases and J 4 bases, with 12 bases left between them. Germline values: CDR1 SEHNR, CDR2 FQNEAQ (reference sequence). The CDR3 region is CASSGPREYEQYL. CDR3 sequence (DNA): TGTGCCAGCAGCGGGCCTCGGGAGTACGAGCAGTACCTC.

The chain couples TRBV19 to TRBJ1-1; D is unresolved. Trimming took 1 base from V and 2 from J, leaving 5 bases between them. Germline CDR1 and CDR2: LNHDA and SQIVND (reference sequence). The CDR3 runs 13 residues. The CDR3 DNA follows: TGTGCCAGTAGTATAGCCAGAAACACTGAAGCTTTCTTT. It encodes CASSIARNTEAFF.

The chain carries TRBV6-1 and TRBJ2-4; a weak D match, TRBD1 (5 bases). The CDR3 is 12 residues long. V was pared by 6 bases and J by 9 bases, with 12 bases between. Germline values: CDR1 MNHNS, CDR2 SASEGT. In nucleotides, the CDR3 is TGTGCCAGCAGGGATACAGGTGGCATTCAGTACTTC. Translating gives CASRDTGGIQYF.

The CDR3 here is CASVGQTGEQYF. Written as DNA, the CDR3 is TGTGCCAGCGTGGGACAAACGGGCGAGCAGTACTTC. The chain links TRBV6-1 to TRBJ2-7; TRBD1 is a possible D gene (6 bases). The length of the CDR3 is 12 residues. Germline CDR1 is MNHNS and CDR2 is SASEGT. V lost 8 bases and J lost 6, with 14 bases in between.

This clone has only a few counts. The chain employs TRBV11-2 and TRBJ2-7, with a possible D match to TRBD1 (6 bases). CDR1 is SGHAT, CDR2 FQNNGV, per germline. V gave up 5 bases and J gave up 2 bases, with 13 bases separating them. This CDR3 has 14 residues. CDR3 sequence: CASSHTGSPYEQYF. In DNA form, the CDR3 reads TGTGCCAGCAGCCATACAGGGTCTCCCTACGAGCAGTACTTC.

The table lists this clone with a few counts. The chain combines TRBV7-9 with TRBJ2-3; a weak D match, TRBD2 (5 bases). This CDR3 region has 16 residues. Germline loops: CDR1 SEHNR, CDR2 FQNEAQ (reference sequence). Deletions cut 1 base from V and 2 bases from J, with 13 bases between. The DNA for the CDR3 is TGTGCCAGCAGCTTAGTCAGCGGTACAAACACAGATACGCAGTATTTT. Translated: CASSLVSGTNTDTQYF.

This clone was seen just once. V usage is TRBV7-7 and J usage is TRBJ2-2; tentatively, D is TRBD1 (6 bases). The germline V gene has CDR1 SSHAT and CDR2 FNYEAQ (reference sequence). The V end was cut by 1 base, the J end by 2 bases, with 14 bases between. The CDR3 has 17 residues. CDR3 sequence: CASSLVVNRVNTGELFF. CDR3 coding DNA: TGTGCCAGCAGCTTAGTGGTGAACAGGGTTAACACCGGGGAGCTGTTTTTT. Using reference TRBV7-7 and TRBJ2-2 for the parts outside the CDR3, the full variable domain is GAGVSQSPRYKVTKRGQDVTLRCDPISSHATLYWYQQALGQGPEFLTYFNYEAQPDKSGLPSDRFSAERPEGSISTLTIQRTEQRDSAMYRCASSLVVNRVNTGELFFGEGSRLTVL.

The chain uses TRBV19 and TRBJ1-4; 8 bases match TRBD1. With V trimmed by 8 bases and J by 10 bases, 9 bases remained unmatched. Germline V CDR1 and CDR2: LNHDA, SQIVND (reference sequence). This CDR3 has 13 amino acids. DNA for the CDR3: TGTGCCAGTTCTCAAGGGACAGGCCGAAAACTGTTTTTT. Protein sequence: CASSQGTGRKLFF.

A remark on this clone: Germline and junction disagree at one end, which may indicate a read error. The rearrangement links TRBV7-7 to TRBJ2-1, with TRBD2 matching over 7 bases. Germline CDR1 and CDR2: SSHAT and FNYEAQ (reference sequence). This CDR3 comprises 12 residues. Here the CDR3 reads CASSPGGGQQFF. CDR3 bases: TGTGCTAGCAGTCCGGGCGGGGGACAGCAGTTCTTC.

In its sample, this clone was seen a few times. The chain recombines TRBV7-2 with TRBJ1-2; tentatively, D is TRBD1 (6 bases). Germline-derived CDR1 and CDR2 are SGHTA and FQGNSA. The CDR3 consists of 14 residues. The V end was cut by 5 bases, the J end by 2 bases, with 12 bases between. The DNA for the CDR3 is TGTGCCAGCAGCCTCAGGACAGTCAACTATGGCTACACCTTC. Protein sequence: CASSLRTVNYGYTF.